A selection of T cell receptor beta chains follows, all from one sample in a study of early T cells in non-severe SARS-CoV-2 infection. Via MiXCR, TCRdb re-called the 5' RACE reads, giving one row per CDR3 protein. Here the sample spans tens of thousands of distinct CDR3 sequences, over 11% being singletons. Material for sequencing was whole blood. Source of these receptors: an adult who was a healthcare worker with PCR-confirmed SARS-CoV-2 infection or an uninfected control (not recorded which). Both conserved end residues are trimmed from each CDR3. Fields, in order: V gene, CDR3 length, CDR3 protein.

>TRBV11-2|12
ASSLAGSYNEQF
>TRBV7-9|13
ASSLTGGPNYGYT
>TRBV7-8|14
ASSLGTGGANYGYT
>TRBV18|10
ASSPQDRVQY
>TRBV11-2|13
ASRRSGTSYNEQF
>TRBV4-1|14
ASSQWDRGLGNEQF
>TRBV28|11
ASRTTLGDGYT
>TRBV19|12
ASSHGTSAHEQY
>TRBV6-5|11
ASMDGNNQPQH
>TRBV6-5|15
ASSSHRDLHSGNTIY
>TRBV5-1|13
ASSLVGQLTDTQY
>TRBV7-9|12
ASSGTSESNEQF
>TRBV15|12
ATSRPGGTYEQY
>TRBV9|11
ASSVVARGEQY
>TRBV19|14
ASSSGRTPSYNEQF
>TRBV7-9|13
ASSLSDRLQETQY
>TRBV29-1|14
SVEEVSDSSTDTQY
>TRBV4-1|11
ASKPGGTDTQY
>TRBV7-9|12
ASSRQGSNEKLF
>TRBV7-9|12
ASSQGSLSYEQY
>TRBV2|10
ASSPHLDGYT
>TRBV7-2|12
ASSLGIAGHEQF
>TRBV10-3|12
AITAGLVSDTQY
>TRBV5-1|13
ASSPGGLTNTEAF
>TRBV19|14
ASSTPGQGDSYEQY
>TRBV7-3|13
ASSLSGGGGETQY
>TRBV12-3/TRBV12-4|13
ASNPRGQNTGELF
>TRBV12-3/TRBV12-4|11
ASRVGEVGEQY
>TRBV20-1|14
SARDPRTGPTGELF
>TRBV3-1|12
ASSQDHRGEKLF
>TRBV20-1|14
SATFGRTSGYNEQF
>TRBV18|12
ASSPGLAQETQY
>TRBV7-6|14
ASSPRWGVRPYEQY
>TRBV12-3/TRBV12-4|13
ASRKTGVGTDTQY
>TRBV7-2|12
ASSQQGGAETQY
>TRBV3-1|9
ASSQDYEQY
>TRBV7-8|10
ASSLAYYGYT
>TRBV29-1|13
SVVWEGGTGNTIY
>TRBV2|12
ASSELAYNSPLH
>TRBV6-5|13
ASSFDRGHNYGYT
>TRBV12-3/TRBV12-4|14
ASSFRTGGHTDTQY
>TRBV7-3|13
ASSLTAGSITEAF
>TRBV5-8|11
VSSLGMSNEQF
>TRBV19|10
ASREGNTEAF